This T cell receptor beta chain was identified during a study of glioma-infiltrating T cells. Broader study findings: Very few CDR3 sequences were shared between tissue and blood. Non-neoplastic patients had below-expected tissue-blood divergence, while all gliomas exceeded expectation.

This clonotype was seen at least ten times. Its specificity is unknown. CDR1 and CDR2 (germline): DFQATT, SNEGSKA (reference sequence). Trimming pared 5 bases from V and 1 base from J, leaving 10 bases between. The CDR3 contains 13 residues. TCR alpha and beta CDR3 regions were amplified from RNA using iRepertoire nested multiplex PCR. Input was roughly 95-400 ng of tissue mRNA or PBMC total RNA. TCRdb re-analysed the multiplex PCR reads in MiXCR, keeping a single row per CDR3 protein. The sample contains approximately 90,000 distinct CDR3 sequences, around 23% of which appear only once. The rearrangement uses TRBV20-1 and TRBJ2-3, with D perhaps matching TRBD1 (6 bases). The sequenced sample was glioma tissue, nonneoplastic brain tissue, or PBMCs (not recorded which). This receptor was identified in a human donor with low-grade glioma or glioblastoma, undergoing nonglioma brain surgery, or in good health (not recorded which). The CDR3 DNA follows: TGCAGTGCTTCGACAGGTGGCACAGATACGCAGTATTTT. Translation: CSASTGGTDTQYF.